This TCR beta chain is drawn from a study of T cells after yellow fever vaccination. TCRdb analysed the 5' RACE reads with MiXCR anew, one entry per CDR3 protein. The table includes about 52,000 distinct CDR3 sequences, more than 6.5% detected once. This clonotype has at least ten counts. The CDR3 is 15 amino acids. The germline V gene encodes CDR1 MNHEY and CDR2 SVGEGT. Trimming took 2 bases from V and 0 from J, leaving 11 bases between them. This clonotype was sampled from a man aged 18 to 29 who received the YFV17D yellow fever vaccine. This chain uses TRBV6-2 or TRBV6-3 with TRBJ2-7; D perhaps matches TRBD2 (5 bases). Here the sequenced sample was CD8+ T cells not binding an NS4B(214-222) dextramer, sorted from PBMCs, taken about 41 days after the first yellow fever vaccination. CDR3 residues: CASSYPPGSSYEQYV. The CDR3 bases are TGTGCCAGCAGTTACCCACCGGGGAGCTCCTACGAGCAGTACGTC.